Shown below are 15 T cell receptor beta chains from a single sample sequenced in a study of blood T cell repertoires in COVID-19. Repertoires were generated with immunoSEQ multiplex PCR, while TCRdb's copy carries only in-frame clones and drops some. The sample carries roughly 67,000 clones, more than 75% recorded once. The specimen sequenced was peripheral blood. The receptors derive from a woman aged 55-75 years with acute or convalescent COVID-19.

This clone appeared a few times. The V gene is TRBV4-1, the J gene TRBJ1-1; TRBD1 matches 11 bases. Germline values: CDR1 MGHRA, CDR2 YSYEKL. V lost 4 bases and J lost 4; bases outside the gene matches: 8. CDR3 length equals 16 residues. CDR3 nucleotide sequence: TGCGCCAGCAGCCCGCCCGGGACAGGGGGGTCCACTGAAGCTTTCTTT. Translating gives CASSPPGTGGSTEAFF.

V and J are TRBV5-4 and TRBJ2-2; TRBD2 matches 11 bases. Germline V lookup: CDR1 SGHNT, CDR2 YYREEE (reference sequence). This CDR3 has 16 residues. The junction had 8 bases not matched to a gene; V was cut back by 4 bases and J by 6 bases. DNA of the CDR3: TGTGCCAGCAGCCGAATTTTAGCGGGGGGGTCCGGGGAGCTGTTTTTT. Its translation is CASSRILAGGSGELFF.

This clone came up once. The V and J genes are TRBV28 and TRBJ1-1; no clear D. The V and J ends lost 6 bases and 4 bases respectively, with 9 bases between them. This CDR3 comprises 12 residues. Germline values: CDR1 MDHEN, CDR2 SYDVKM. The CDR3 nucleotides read TGTGCCAGCAGCAGAGAGGGCACTGAAGCTTTCTTT. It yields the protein CASSREGTEAFF.

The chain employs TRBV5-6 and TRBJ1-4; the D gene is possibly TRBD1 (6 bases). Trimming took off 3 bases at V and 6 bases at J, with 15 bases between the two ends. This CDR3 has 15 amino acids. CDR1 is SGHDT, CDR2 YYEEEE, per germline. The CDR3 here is CASSSNRDSDEKLFF. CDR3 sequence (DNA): TGTGCCAGCAGCTCCAACAGGGATAGTGATGAAAAACTGTTTTTT.

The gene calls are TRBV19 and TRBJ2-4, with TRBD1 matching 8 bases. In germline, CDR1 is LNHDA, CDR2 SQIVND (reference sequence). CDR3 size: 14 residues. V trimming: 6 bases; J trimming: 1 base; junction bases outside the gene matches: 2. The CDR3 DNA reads TGTGCCAGTAGCCGGGACAGGGCCAAAAACATTCAGTACTTC. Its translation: CASSRDRAKNIQYF.

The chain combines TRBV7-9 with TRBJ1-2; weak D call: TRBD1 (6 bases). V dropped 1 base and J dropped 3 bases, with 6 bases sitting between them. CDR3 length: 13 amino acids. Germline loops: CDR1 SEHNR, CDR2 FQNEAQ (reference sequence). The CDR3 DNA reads TGTGCCAGCAGCTTAGGGACAGACTATGGCTACACCTTC. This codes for CASSLGTDYGYTF.

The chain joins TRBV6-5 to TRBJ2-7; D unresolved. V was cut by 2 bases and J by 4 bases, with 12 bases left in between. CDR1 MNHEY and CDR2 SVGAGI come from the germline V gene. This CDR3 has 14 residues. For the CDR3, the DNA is TGTGCCAGCAGTTACGCTGCCACCGGGTACGAGCAGTACGTC. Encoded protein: CASSYAATGYEQYV.

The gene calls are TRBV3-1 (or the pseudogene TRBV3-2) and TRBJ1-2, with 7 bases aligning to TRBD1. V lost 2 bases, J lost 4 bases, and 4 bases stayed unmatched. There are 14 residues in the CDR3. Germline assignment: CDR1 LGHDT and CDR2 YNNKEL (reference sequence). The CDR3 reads CASSQPGGLYGYTF. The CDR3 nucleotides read TGTGCCAGCAGCCAACCAGGGGGGCTCTATGGCTACACCTTC.

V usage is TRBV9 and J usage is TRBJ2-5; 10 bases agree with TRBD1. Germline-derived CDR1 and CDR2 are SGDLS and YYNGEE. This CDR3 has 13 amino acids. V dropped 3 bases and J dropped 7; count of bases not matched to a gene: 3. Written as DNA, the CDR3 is TGTGCCAGCAGCGGACAGGGGGCGGGGACCCAGTACTTC. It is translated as CASSGQGAGTQYF.

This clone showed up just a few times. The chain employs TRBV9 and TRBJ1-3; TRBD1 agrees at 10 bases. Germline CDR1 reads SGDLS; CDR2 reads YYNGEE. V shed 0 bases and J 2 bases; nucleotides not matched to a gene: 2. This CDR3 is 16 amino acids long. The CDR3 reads CASSVGDRGPGNTIYF. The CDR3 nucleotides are TGTGCCAGCAGCGTAGGGGACAGGGGTCCTGGAAACACCATATATTTT. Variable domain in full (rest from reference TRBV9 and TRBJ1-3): DSGVTQTPKHLITATGQRVTLRCSPRSGDLSVYWYQQSLDQGLQFLIQYYNGEERAKGNILERFSAQQFPDLHSELNLSSLELGDSALYFCASSVGDRGPGNTIYFGEGSWLTVV.

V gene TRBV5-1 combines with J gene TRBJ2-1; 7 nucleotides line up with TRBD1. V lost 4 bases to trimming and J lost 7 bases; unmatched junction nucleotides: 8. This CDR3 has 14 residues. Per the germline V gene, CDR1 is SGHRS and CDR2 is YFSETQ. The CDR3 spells CASSRDSVQNEQFF. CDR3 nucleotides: TGCGCCAGCAGCAGGGACAGTGTTCAGAATGAGCAGTTCTTC.

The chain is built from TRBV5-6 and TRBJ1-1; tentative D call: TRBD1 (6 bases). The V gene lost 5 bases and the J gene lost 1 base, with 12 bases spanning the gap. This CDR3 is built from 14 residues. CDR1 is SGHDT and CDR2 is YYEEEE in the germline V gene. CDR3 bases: TGTGCCAGCAGTCTTACAGGGCCGAACACTGAAGCTTTCTTT. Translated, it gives CASSLTGPNTEAFF.

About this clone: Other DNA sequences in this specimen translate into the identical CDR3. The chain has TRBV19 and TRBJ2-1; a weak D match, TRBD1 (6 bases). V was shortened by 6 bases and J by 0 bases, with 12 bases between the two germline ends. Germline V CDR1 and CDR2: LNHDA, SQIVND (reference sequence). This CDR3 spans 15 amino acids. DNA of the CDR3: TGTGCCAGTAGCCCGGACAGAAGCTCCTACAATGAGCAGTTCTTC. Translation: CASSPDRSSYNEQFF.

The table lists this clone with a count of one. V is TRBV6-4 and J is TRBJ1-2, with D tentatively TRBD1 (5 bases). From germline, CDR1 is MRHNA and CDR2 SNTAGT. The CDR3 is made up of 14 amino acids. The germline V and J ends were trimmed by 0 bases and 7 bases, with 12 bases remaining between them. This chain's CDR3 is CASSDSGTRGGYTF. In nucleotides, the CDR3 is TGTGCCAGCAGTGACTCGGGGACTCGCGGTGGCTACACCTTC.

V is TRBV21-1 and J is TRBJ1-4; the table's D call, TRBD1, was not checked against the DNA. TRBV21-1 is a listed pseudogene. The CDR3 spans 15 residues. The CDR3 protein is CASSKVPAVNEKLFF. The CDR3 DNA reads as TGTGCCAGCAGCAAAGTCCCCGCAGTTAATGAAAAACTGTTTTTT.